The 23 T cell receptor beta chains listed next were all sequenced from one sample in a study of blood T cells in healthy people across ages. PCR was performed a second time for roughly 6 to 12 cycles using a sample-barcoded 5' primer and a J-beta primer mix. TCRdb called the 5' RACE reads again in MiXCR, with one record for every CDR3 protein. The sample consists of fewer than 750,000 distinct CDR3 sequences, roughly 48% of them appearing once. The sequencing sample was made of blood. These receptors were collected from a man at least 80 years old in good health.

This clonotype was seen a handful of times. V usage is TRBV7-2 and J usage is TRBJ2-3; unclear D gene. V gave up 5 bases and J gave up 1 base, with 10 bases separating them. This CDR3 is built from 14 residues. Germline CDR1 reads SGHTA; CDR2 reads FQGNSA. DNA of the CDR3: TGTGCCAGCAGCGCACGATGGGGCACAGATACGCAGTATTTT. Amino acids: CASSARWGTDTQYF.

V is TRBV12-3 or TRBV12-4 and J is TRBJ2-7; the D is unclear. The V and J ends lost 6 bases and 0 bases respectively, with 6 bases between them. CDR3 length equals 12 residues. In DNA form, the CDR3 reads TGTGCCAGCAGACTAAACTCCTACGAGCAGTACTTC. Amino acid sequence: CASRLNSYEQYF.

The table lists this clonotype with a count of one. This chain connects TRBV4-1 to TRBJ1-2, with TRBD1 identical over 9 bases. The V segment lost 7 bases and the J segment 0 bases; nucleotides outside the gene matches: 18. CDR3 length equals 19 residues. The germline CDR1 and CDR2 sequences are MGHRA and YSYEKL. The CDR3 protein is CASKVDPGTGLGTNYGYTF. CDR3 sequence (DNA): TGCGCCAGCAAGGTCGACCCGGGGACAGGGCTGGGGACTAACTATGGCTACACCTTC.

V usage is TRBV27 and J usage is TRBJ2-2, with D maybe TRBD1 (6 bases). V shed 7 bases and J shed 3 bases, with 9 bases lying between them. Germline CDR1 is MNHEY and CDR2 is SMNVEV (reference sequence). CDR3 size: 13 residues. The CDR3 spells CASTTGYTGELFF. CDR3 nucleotides: TGTGCCAGCACCACAGGGTACACCGGGGAGCTGTTTTTT.

The CDR3 sequence is CSARWEGTDTQYF. The CDR3 nucleotides are TGCAGTGCTAGATGGGAGGGCACAGATACGCAGTATTTT. The chain uses TRBV20-1 and TRBJ2-3; D perhaps matches TRBD2 (6 bases). This CDR3 has 13 residues. Germline assignment: CDR1 DFQATT and CDR2 SNEGSKA (reference sequence). Trimming took off 2 bases at V and 1 base at J, with 7 bases between the two ends.

The genes are TRBV6-2 or TRBV6-3 and TRBJ2-3, with 9 bases that match TRBD1. CDR3 length equals 14 residues. CDR1 is MNHEY, CDR2 SVGEGT, per germline. Trimming at V came to 6 bases and at J to 7 bases, leaving 8 bases not matched to a gene. This CDR3 is CASSQRQGGNTQYF. The CDR3 DNA follows: TGTGCCAGCAGCCAACGACAGGGGGGGAATACGCAGTATTTT.

CDR3 in amino acids: CSAAGTTNEKLFF. CDR3 in DNA: TGCAGTGCTGCAGGGACAACTAATGAAAAACTGTTTTTT. This chain links TRBV20-1 with TRBJ1-4; TRBD1 might be the D (5 bases). V was cut by 5 bases and J by 0 bases, with 7 bases left in between. This CDR3 is 13 amino acids long. In germline, CDR1 is DFQATT, CDR2 SNEGSKA (reference sequence).

V is TRBV27 and J is TRBJ2-7; D may be TRBD1 or TRBD2 (5 bases each). Trimming shortened V by 7 bases and J by 0 bases, and 10 bases separated the two germline ends. This CDR3 spans 13 amino acids. CDR1 MNHEY and CDR2 SMNVEV come from the germline V gene (reference sequence). CDR3 nucleotides: TGTGCCAGCAACGGGGCAGGCTCCTACGAGCAGTACTTC. Its translation is CASNGAGSYEQYF.

This chain uses TRBV7-2 with TRBJ2-3, with 7 bases aligning to TRBD2. Trimming took 6 bases from V and 7 from J; bases not matched to a gene: 16. The CDR3 extends over 16 amino acids. Germline V gene lookup returns CDR1 SGHTA and CDR2 FQGNSA. CDR3 amino acids: CASRGGKGLPWYTQYF. The CDR3 DNA sequence: TGTGCCAGCAGGGGGGGGAAGGGGCTGCCTTGGTATACGCAGTATTTT.

This chain links TRBV7-2 with TRBJ2-7; D gene uncertain. This CDR3 comprises 14 residues. Per germline, CDR1 SGHTA and CDR2 FQGNSA. With 1 base removed from V and 2 bases from J, the gap between germline ends came to 9 bases. This CDR3 is CASSLVGMPYEQYF. CDR3 nucleotides: TGTGCCAGCAGCTTAGTGGGCATGCCCTACGAGCAGTACTTC.

The chain carries TRBV12-3 or TRBV12-4 and TRBJ2-7; no firm D call. Between the trimmed V and J ends, which lost 4 bases and 2 bases, there was a span of 9 bases. The CDR3 has 13 amino acids. The DNA of the CDR3 is TGTGCCAGCAGTTCGGGCAGCCCCTACGAGCAGTACTTC. This codes for CASSSGSPYEQYF.

This chain's CDR3 is CASSLVVGLYNEQFF. CDR3 sequence (DNA): TGTGCCAGCAGCTTAGTCGTGGGACTATACAATGAGCAGTTCTTC. V gene TRBV7-2 combines with J gene TRBJ2-1, with TRBD2 matching 7 bases. Per the germline V gene, CDR1 is SGHTA and CDR2 is FQGNSA. V gave up 1 base and J gave up 4 bases; unmatched junction bases: 4. The CDR3 runs 15 residues.

In its sample, this clonotype was seen a few times. The J gene is TRBJ1-2, the V gene TRBV10-3; maybe TRBD1 (5 bases). This CDR3 comprises 15 residues. In germline, CDR1 is ENHRY, CDR2 SYGVKD. Between the trimmed V and J ends, which lost 2 bases and 4 bases, there was a span of 14 bases. Here the CDR3 DNA reads TGTGCCATCAGTGAGGGAGGATATGGGGCCTATGGCTACACCTTC. Translated: CAISEGGYGAYGYTF.

V gene TRBV2 combines with J gene TRBJ1-2; weak D call: TRBD1 (6 bases). Germline CDR1 is SNHLY and CDR2 is FYNNEI. The CDR3 is 12 residues long. V was trimmed by 10 bases and J by 2 bases, leaving 11 bases between them. CDR3 protein: CANGQPNYGYTF. DNA of the CDR3: TGTGCCAACGGACAGCCCAACTATGGCTACACCTTC.

The chain uses TRBV24-1 and TRBJ1-5; D unresolved. The V end was cut by 5 bases, the J end by 4 bases, with 8 bases between. The CDR3 spans 13 residues. Per the germline V gene, CDR1 is KGHDR and CDR2 is SFDVKD. DNA for the CDR3: TGTGCCACCAGTGGCCGGCGAAATCAGCCCCAGCATTTT. Translated, it gives CATSGRRNQPQHF.

This clonotype was picked up a small number of times. V usage is TRBV7-2 and J usage is TRBJ2-3; the match to TRBD1 covers 9 bases. Trimming took 4 bases from V and 4 from J; bases not matched to a gene: 9. CDR3 size: 16 residues. Germline CDR1 and CDR2: SGHTA and FQGNSA. The CDR3, as DNA: TGTGCCAGCAGCTACTCCGGGACAGGGATGGCAGATACGCAGTATTTT. Amino acids: CASSYSGTGMADTQYF.

The chain recombines TRBV7-2 with TRBJ2-7; D could derive from TRBD1 or TRBD2 (5 bases each). Germline values: CDR1 SGHTA, CDR2 FQGNSA. The V end lost 5 bases, the J end lost 2 bases, and 13 bases lay between the germline ends. This CDR3 is 14 amino acids long. The CDR3 DNA reads TGTGCCAGCAGCCTCAACGAGGGGCCCTACGAGCAGTACTTC. Amino acids: CASSLNEGPYEQYF.

CDR3 region: CSARDPRQVGDIQYF. Here the CDR3 DNA reads TGCAGTGCTAGAGATCCCCGCCAGGTCGGCGACATTCAGTACTTC. The chain combines TRBV20-1 with TRBJ2-4; D gene unclear. The V gene lost 0 bases and the J gene lost 8 bases, with 17 bases spanning the gap. CDR3 length: 15 residues. Per germline, CDR1 DFQATT and CDR2 SNEGSKA (reference sequence).

This clonotype was recorded a few times. The chain links TRBV6-2 or TRBV6-3 to TRBJ2-6; D is ambiguous. There are 18 residues in the CDR3. Germline lookup yields CDR1 MNHEY and CDR2 SVGEGT. V dropped 6 bases and J dropped 2 bases, with 20 bases sitting between them. The CDR3 DNA is TGTGCCAGCAGCTTCCAAGGTTTGGGGTCCACTGGGGCCAACGTCCTGACTTTC. This codes for CASSFQGLGSTGANVLTF.

The CDR3 loop reads CASSVGPGAYEQYF. The DNA for the CDR3 is TGTGCCAGCAGCGTAGGCCCCGGGGCCTACGAGCAGTACTTC. This sequence joins TRBV7-2 and TRBJ2-4, with a tentative D call TRBD2 (5 bases). Gene TRBJ2-7 matches the end of the DNA better, so the J call may be wrong. CDR3 length equals 14 residues. Germline CDR1 and CDR2: SGHTA and FQGNSA.

There are a few counts of this clonotype. The rearrangement joins TRBV7-2 to TRBJ1-2; no clear D gene. Trimming took off 3 bases at V and 8 bases at J, with 16 bases between the two ends. From germline, CDR1 is SGHTA and CDR2 FQGNSA. This CDR3 spans 14 amino acids. This chain's CDR3 is CASSLGGSAGGYTF. DNA for the CDR3: TGTGCCAGCAGCTTGGGCGGTAGTGCGGGGGGCTACACCTTC.

V is TRBV6-2 or TRBV6-3 and J is TRBJ2-7, with no clear D. CDR1 is MNHEY and CDR2 is SVGEGT in the germline V gene. Trimming took 7 bases from V and 0 from J, leaving 10 bases between them. The CDR3 extends over 13 amino acids. CDR3 sequence: CASKRTSSYEQYF. The CDR3 nucleotides read TGTGCCAGCAAGAGGACCAGCTCCTACGAGCAGTACTTC.

This clonotype was seen a few times. A much larger clonotype is one base distant, so this may be a read error. The CDR3 bases are TGTGCCAGCAGTGACGCGACGGGAGCTGGGACGCAGTATTTT. It is translated as CASSDATGAGTQYF. This sequence joins TRBV6-5 and TRBJ2-3, with D possibly being TRBD2 (6 bases). The CDR3 has 14 residues. V gave up 5 bases and J gave up 9 bases, with 18 bases separating them. Germline CDR1 reads MNHEY; CDR2 reads SVGAGI.